This TCR beta chain derives from a study of T cell responses to AZD1222 COVID-19 vaccine (dated by TCRdb to the early 2020s). Notes on the research overall: TCR sequencing was performed for some 250 trial participants, of whom 207 were given two doses of AZD1222 and 26 were given two doses of MenACWY control vaccine. Enrollment into the trials was organized by age into subgroups of 18-55, 56-69 and 70-plus years, and those subgroups contained about 160, 30 and 59 TCR-sequenced participants, respectively. What the research found in general, with its limitations: In the small 56-69-year group, the increase in depth fell short of significance, most likely because of low power. Spike-specific TCR breadth and depth rose significantly after two AZD1222 doses compared with day 0 and with MenACWY recipients. Most participants were white British and females outnumbered males, and the authors suggested that clonal diversity may have been underestimated. Because no samples from the day 14 peak response were available, repertoires could be characterized only after the peak T cell response. The vaccine-associated CD4 TCRs covered the entire spike protein, and the dominant responses fell in regions 160-218 and 743-854. Epitopes outside the regions mutated in the B.1.351 and B.1.1.7 variants were reportedly recognized by nearly half of the unique spike-specific TCRs. Conclusions about previously exposed vaccinees are limited, since just five to seven AZD1222 recipients were seropositive for SARS-CoV-2 at baseline.

In the paper's terms, the time point label means: sample from adult after SARS-CoV-2 infection, after symptom onset. Two convalescent COVID-19 patients, sampled after symptom onset from adults with prior SARS-CoV-2 infection, were also TCR-sequenced for comparison. The CDR3 regions of human TCRbeta chains were analyzed by immunosequencing. The authors' pipeline ran thus. Repertoire TCRs were matched against a reference library of SARS-CoV-2-specific TCRs generated with the MIRA antigen-specificity platform. Breadth was defined as the fraction of unique TCRs that were SARS-CoV-2-associated. Depth was defined as the fraction of total T cells that were SARS-CoV-2-associated. Each spike-specific TCR was assigned to its reactive spike region and to a CD4 or CD8 class using the MIRA data. Log10-transformed breadth and depth values were compared by one-way ANOVA with Sidak's multiple comparisons tests. TCRdb took over this immuneACCESS table, retaining in-frame rearrangements with V and J assigned. Such tables are incomplete; in checked studies, under half of the missing clones stem from an unresolved V gene, and the remainder is unexplained. That table is the source of V, J and clone size, and D and trimming were worked out from the DNA. The sample yields about 150,000 clones; around nine tenths were counted once. 5.5% to 7% of the sample is taken by the ten largest.

Regarding this clone: What antigen it recognizes has not been identified. No clone much larger than this one lies a single base away; base qualities are absent.

The germline V gene (reference sequence) gives CDR1 as SGHNT and CDR2 as YYREEE. Between the V and J ends, shortened by 10 bases and 8 bases respectively, the junction contains 9 bases. The CDR3 measures 9 amino acids from cysteine to phenylalanine. The retained sequence is limited to the CDR3, 27 bases, with the frame set at the first base. This clonotype was sampled from an adult who had recovered from COVID-19. The sequencing here drew on peripheral blood, taken after recovery from COVID-19. The sequence is built from TRBV5-4 and TRBJ1-1; no D segment can be confidently identified. DNA sequence: TGTGCCCCCCGGAGGGAAGCTTTCTTT. It translates as CAPRREAFF. Here the CDR3 is joined to the reference TRBV5-4 and TRBJ1-1 genes, and the full variable domain is: ETGVTQSPTHLIKTRGQQVTLRCSSQSGHNTVSWYQQALGQGPQFIFQYYREEENGRGNFPPRFSGLQFPNYSSELNVNALELDDSALYLCAPRREAFFGQGTRLTVV.